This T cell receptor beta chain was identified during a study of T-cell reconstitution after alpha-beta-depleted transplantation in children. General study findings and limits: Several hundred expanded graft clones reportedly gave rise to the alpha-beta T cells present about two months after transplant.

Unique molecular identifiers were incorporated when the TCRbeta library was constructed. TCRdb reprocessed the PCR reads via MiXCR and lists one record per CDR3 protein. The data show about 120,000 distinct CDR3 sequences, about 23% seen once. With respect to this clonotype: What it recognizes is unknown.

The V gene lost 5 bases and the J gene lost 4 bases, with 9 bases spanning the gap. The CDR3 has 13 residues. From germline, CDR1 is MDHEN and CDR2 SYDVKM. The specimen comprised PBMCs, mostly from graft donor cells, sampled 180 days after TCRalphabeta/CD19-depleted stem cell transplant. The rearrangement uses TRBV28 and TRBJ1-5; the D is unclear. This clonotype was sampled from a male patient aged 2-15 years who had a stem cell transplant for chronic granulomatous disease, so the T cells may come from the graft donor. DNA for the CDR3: TGTGCCAGCAGTAAGTTATTTAATCAGCCCCAGCATTTT. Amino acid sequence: CASSKLFNQPQHF.